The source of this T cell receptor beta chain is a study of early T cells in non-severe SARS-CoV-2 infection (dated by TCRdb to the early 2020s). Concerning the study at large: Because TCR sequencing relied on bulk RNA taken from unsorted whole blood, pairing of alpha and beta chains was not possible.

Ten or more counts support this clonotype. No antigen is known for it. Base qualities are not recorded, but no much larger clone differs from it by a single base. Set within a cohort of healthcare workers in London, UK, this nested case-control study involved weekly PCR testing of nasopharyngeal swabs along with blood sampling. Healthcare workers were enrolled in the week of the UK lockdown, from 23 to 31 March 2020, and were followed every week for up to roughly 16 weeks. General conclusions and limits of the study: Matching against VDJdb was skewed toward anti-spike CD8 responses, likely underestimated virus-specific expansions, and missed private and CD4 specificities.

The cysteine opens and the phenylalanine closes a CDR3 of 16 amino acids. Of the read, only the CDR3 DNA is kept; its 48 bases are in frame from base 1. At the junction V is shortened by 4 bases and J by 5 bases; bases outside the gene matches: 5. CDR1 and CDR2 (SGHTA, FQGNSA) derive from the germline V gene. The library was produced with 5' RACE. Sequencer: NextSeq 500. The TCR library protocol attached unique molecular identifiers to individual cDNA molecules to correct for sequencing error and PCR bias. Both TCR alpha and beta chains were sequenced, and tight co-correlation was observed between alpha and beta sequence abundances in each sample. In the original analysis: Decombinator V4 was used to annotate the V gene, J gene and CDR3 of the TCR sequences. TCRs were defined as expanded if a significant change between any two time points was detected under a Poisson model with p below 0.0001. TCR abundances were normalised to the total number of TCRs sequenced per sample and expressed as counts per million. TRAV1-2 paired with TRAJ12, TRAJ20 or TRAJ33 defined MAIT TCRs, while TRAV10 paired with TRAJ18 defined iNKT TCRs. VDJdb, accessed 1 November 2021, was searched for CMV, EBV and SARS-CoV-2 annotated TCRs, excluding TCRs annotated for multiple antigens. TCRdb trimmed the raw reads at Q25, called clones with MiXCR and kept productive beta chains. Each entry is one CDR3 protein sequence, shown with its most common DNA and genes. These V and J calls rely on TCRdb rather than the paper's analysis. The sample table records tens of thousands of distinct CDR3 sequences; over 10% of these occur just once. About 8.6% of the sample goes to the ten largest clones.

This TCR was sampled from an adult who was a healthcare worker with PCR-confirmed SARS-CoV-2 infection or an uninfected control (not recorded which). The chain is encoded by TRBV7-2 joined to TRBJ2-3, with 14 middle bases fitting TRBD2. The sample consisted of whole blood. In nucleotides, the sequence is TGTGCCAGCAGCTCGGGACTAGCGGGAGCCGGAGATACGCAGTATTTT. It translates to CASSSGLAGAGDTQYF.